The 2 T cell receptor beta chains below all came from one sample that was sequenced in a study of blood T cell repertoires in COVID-19. Here immunoSEQ multiplex PCR was the method, and the copy in TCRdb shows in-frame clones only, minus some. The sample includes some 410,000 clones, approximately 90% of them seen just once. The sequencing input was PBMCs or T cells enriched from blood (not recorded which). The receptors here all came from a woman in her 30s with acute COVID-19.

The V call is TRBV7-8, the J call TRBJ2-7, with TRBD1 matching 8 bases. The V gene end was trimmed by 0 bases and the J gene end by 2 bases; junction bases not matched to a gene: 6. Germline loops: CDR1 SGHVS, CDR2 FQNEAQ. The CDR3 contains 16 residues. The DNA for the CDR3 is TGTGCCAGCAGCTTAGCGGCCCACAGGGGGACCTACGAGCAGTACTTC. Protein sequence: CASSLAAHRGTYEQYF.

At least ten counts were recorded for this clone. The chain joins TRBV7-9 to TRBJ2-5; 10 nucleotides match TRBD2. Trimming took 5 bases from V and 2 from J; bases not matched to a gene: 2. The length of the CDR3 is 14 residues. The germline gives CDR1 SEHNR, CDR2 FQNEAQ (reference sequence). DNA of the CDR3: TGTGCCAGCAGCATACTAGCGGGGCAAGAGACCCAGTACTTC. This gives the protein CASSILAGQETQYF. Combining the CDR3 with reference TRBV7-9 and TRBJ2-5 gives the whole variable domain DTGVSQNPRHKITKRGQNVTFRCDPISEHNRLYWYRQTLGQGPEFLTYFQNEAQLEKSRLLSDRFSAERPKGSFSTLEIQRTEQGDSAMYLCASSILAGQETQYFGPGTRLLVL.